These 7 T cell receptor beta chains share one sample of origin, sequenced in a study of T cells after yellow fever vaccination (dated 2019 in TCRdb). The sample's treatment or condition label is to be understood as: live attenuated yellow fever vaccine strain. Libraries were made using 5' RACE. Sequencing was carried out with an Illumina NovaSeq 6000. TCRdb redid the processing of the public reads, applying fastp at Q25 and MiXCR, and retained in-frame beta chains. Identical CDR3 proteins give one entry, which carries the most common genes and DNA. For this sample there are about 120,000 distinct CDR3 sequences; 13% to 15% appear just once. The top ten constitute 35% to 45% of the sample. This specimen was CD8+ T cells sorted from PBMCs, taken 5 days after the yellow fever booster vaccination. Receptors were obtained from a man between 18 and 29 years old who received the YFV17D yellow fever vaccine.

This sequence joins TRBV4-1 and TRBJ1-1; D is possibly TRBD1 (6 bases). Trimming took 1 base from V and 4 from J, leaving 13 bases between them. This CDR3 region has 15 residues. The germline V gene encodes CDR1 MGHRA and CDR2 YSYEKL. The CDR3 region has the DNA TGCGCCAGCAGCCAAGGCTCGGGGGGGCCCACTGAAGCTTTCTTT. Translation gives CASSQGSGGPTEAFF.

This clonotype was counted a few times. The J gene is TRBJ2-5, the V gene TRBV12-3 or TRBV12-4; 9 positions match TRBD1. The CDR3 has 16 residues. Unmatched junction bases numbered 9, after V lost 2 bases and J lost 5 bases. DNA of the CDR3: TGTGCCAGCAGTTTAACTGGACAGGGGAAAAAGGAGACCCAGTACTTC. It translates to CASSLTGQGKKETQYF.

V and J are TRBV7-9 and TRBJ2-5; D perhaps matches TRBD1 (6 bases). Germline values: CDR1 SEHNR, CDR2 FQNEAQ (reference sequence). This CDR3 is 15 amino acids long. Trimming left V 4 bases short and J 5 bases short, with 17 bases between. The CDR3 is CASSSGQSWVETQYF. CDR3 bases: TGTGCCAGCAGCTCCGGACAGTCTTGGGTGGAGACCCAGTACTTC. Based on the CDR3 plus reference TRBV7-9 and TRBJ2-5, the full variable domain is DTGVSQNPRHKITKRGQNVTFRCDPISEHNRLYWYRQTLGQGPEFLTYFQNEAQLEKSRLLSDRFSAERPKGSFSTLEIQRTEQGDSAMYLCASSSGQSWVETQYFGPGTRLLVL.

This clonotype showed up just a few times. The chain links TRBV4-1 to TRBJ2-7, with D possibly matching TRBD2 (6 bases). The V end was cut by 4 bases, the J end by 2 bases, with 15 bases between. Germline assignment: CDR1 MGHRA and CDR2 YSYEKL. The CDR3 loop spans 15 amino acids. The CDR3 bases are TGCGCCAGCAGCCGGACGGGACTTTCTGCCTACGAGCAGTACTTC. Translated: CASSRTGLSAYEQYF.

This clonotype has a handful of counts. The chain carries TRBV7-9 and TRBJ2-3; D not resolved. The CDR3 covers 12 residues. The germline V and J ends were trimmed by 1 base and 5 bases, with 4 bases remaining between them. CDR1 and CDR2 from the germline V gene are SEHNR and FQNEAQ (reference sequence). The CDR3 DNA is TGTGCCAGCAGCTTAGACAGAGATACGCAGTATTTT. This translates into CASSLDRDTQYF.

There are a few counts of this clonotype. This chain connects TRBV28 to TRBJ2-1; possible D gene TRBD2, 6 bases. Looked up from germline, CDR1 is MDHEN and CDR2 is SYDVKM. Trimming removed 6 bases at V and 0 bases at J, with 15 bases between. The CDR3 sequence is 16 residues long. In DNA form, the CDR3 reads TGTGCCAGCAGCATTAGCGGACCGAGCTCCTACAATGAGCAGTTCTTC. Amino acids: CASSISGPSSYNEQFF. Supplemented by reference TRBV28 and TRBJ2-1, the full variable domain reads DVKVTQSSRYLVKRTGEKVFLECVQDMDHENMFWYRQDPGLGLRLIYFSYDVKMKEKGDIPEGYSVSREKKERFSLILESASTNQTSMYLCASSISGPSSYNEQFFGPGTRLTVL.

V usage is TRBV5-1 and J usage is TRBJ2-1; D is unresolved. Germline V gene sequence: CDR1 SGHRS, CDR2 YFSETQ. Trimming pared 0 bases from V and 4 bases from J, leaving 5 bases between. This CDR3 comprises 13 residues. In DNA, the CDR3 is TGCGCCAGCAGCTTGGCCACGTACAATGAGCAGTTCTTC. Protein product: CASSLATYNEQFF. The full variable domain, completed using reference TRBV5-1 and TRBJ2-1, is KAGVTQTPRYLIKTRGQQVTLSCSPISGHRSVSWYQQTPGQGLQFLFEYFSETQRNKGNFPGRFSGRQFSNSRSEMNVSTLELGDSALYLCASSLATYNEQFFGPGTRLTVL.